This TCR beta chain comes out of a study of CD4+ T cells in melanoma. Using immunoSEQ multiplex PCR, the repertoire was profiled, and TCRdb retains in-frame clones only, with some absent. The profile shows around 12,000 clones, roughly three fifths of them singletons. As regards this clone: As yet, its antigen is unknown.

Whole-study findings and limits: Reportedly, melanoma neoantigen-specific CD4+ T cells showed varied differentiation states. CD8+ T cell, macrophage and B cell function reportedly correlated with neoantigen-specific CD4+ T cells.

This TCR derives from a human donor with melanoma. The sample comprised cells from a culture (not recorded whether cultured in vitro).

The CDR3 nucleotides read TGTGCCAGCAGCCTCGCCAGGGTCGCCCAGCCCCAGCATTTT. Its protein is CASSLARVAQPQHF. The chain recombines TRBV7-8 with TRBJ1-5, with D tentatively TRBD1 (5 bases). Trimming cost V 5 bases and J 7 bases, with 15 bases left between them. CDR1 is SGHVS and CDR2 is FQNEAQ in the germline V gene. This CDR3 is built from 14 residues. Drawing the rest from reference TRBV7-8 and TRBJ1-5, the complete variable domain is GAGVSQSPRYKVAKRGQDVALRCDPISGHVSLFWYQQALGQGPEFLTYFQNEAQLDKSGLPSDRFFAERPEGSVSTLKIQRTQQEDSAVYLCASSLARVAQPQHFGDGTRLSIL.